This T cell receptor (beta chain) was sequenced for a study of somatic mutations in cytotoxic T cells in rheumatoid arthritis. Study-wide results and caveats: Within 8 of 65 patients, the single biggest CD8+ clone made up more than 20% of CD8+ cells.

The CDR3 sequence is 14 residues long. Looked up from germline, CDR1 is MNHEY and CDR2 is SVGAGI. V was shortened by 2 bases and J by 4 bases, with 11 bases between the two germline ends. About this clone itself: Antigen specificity is unknown.

Repertoires were generated with immunoSEQ multiplex PCR, while TCRdb's copy carries only in-frame clones and drops some. The sample contains 13,000 to 15,000 clones, 82% of which appear only once. V and J are TRBV6-5 and TRBJ1-2; D might be TRBD1 (6 bases). The sample was CD8+ T cells sorted from blood. The receptor was isolated from an adult with rheumatoid arthritis. In DNA form, the CDR3 reads TGTGCCAGCAGTTACAAACAGGGTCCCTATGGCTACACCTTC. It yields the protein CASSYKQGPYGYTF.